Sequencing of this TCR beta chain was carried out in a study of blood T cells in healthy people across ages. Every sample had a minimum of 6.5 million PBMCs isolated. Per individual sample, total RNA of at least 6 micrograms was extracted. Through a sample-barcoded 5' primer and a J-beta primer mix, a second PCR was run for about 6 to 11 cycles. TCRdb re-called the 5' RACE reads through MiXCR, storing one row per CDR3 protein. This table holds approximately 1,700,000 distinct CDR3 sequences, approximately 39% found once. Study-wide findings and caveats: A roughly linear fall in TCR beta diversity per million T cells was seen with increasing age. Researchers report that TCR beta diversity correlated strongly with naive T cell percentage.

V lost 5 bases and J 3 bases, leaving 11 bases between the germline ends. Germline assignment: CDR1 LNHDA and CDR2 SQIVND (reference sequence). CDR3 size: 15 residues. This clonotype was detected only a few times. Antigen: not known. The sample taken for sequencing was blood. This chain uses TRBV19 with TRBJ2-6, with D unresolved. This clonotype was sampled from a human donor in good health. Written as DNA, the CDR3 is TGTGCCAGTAGTCCCCGACAAGGTGGGGCCAACGTCCTGACTTTC. Translated: CASSPRQGGANVLTF.